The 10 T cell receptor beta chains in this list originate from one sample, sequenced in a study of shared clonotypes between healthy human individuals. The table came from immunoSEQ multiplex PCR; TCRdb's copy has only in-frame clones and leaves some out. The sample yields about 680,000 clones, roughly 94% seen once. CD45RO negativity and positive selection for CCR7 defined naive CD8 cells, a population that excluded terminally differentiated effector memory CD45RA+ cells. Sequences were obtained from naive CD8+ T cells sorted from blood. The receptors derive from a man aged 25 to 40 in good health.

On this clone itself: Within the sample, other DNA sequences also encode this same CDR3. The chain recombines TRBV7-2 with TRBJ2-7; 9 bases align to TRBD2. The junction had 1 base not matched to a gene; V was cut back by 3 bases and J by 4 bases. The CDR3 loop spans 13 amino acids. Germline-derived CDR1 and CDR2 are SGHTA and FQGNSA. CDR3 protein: CASSLGLAYEQYF. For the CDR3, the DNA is TGTGCCAGCAGCTTGGGACTAGCTTACGAGCAGTACTTC.

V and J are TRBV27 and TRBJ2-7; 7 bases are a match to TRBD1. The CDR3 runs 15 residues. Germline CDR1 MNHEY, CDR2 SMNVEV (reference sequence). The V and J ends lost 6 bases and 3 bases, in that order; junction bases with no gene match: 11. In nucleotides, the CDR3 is TGTGCCAGCAGAATCGACAGGGCCGGCCTCTACGAGCAGTACTTC. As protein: CASRIDRAGLYEQYF.

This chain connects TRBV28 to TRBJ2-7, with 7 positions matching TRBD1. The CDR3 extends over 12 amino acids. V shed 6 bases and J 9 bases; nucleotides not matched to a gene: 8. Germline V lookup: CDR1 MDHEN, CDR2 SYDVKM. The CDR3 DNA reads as TGTGCCAGCAGCAGTACAGGGGTTGGGCAGTACTTC. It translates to CASSSTGVGQYF.

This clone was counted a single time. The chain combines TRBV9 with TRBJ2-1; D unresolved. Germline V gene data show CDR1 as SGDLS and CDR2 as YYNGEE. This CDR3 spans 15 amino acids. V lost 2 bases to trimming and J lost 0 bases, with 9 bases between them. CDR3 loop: CASSVVSLSYNEQFF. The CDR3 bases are TGTGCCAGCAGCGTGGTCTCTCTCTCCTACAATGAGCAGTTCTTC.

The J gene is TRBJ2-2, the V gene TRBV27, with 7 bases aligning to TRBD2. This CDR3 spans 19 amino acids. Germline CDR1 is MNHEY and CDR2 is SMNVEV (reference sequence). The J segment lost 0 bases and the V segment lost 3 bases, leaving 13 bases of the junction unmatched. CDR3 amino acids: CASSFAAGVRQTNTGELFF. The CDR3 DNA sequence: TGTGCCAGCAGTTTTGCGGCGGGAGTAAGGCAAACGAACACCGGGGAGCTGTTTTTT.

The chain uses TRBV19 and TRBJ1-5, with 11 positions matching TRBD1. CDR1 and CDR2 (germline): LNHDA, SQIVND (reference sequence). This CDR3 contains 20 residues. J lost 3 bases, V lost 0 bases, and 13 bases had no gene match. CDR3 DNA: TGTGCCAGTAGTATAGAGAGGGACAGGGGGGAAAGCCATTTCAATCAGCCCCAGCATTTT. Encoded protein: CASSIERDRGESHFNQPQHF.

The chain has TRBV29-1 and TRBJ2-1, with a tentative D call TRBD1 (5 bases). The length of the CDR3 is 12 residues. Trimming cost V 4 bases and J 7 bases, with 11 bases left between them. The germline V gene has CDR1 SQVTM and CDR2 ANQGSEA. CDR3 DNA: TGCAGCGTTGGGGGCAGGGAAAATGAGCAGTTCTTC. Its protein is CSVGGRENEQFF.

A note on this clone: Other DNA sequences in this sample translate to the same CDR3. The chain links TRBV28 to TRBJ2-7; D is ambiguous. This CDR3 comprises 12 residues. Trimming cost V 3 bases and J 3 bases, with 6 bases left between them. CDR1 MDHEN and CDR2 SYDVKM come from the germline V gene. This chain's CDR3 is CASSFGVYEQYF. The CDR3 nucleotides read TGTGCCAGCAGTTTCGGAGTCTACGAGCAGTACTTC. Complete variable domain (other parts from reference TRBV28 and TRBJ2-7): DVKVTQSSRYLVKRTGEKVFLECVQDMDHENMFWYRQDPGLGLRLIYFSYDVKMKEKGDIPEGYSVSREKKERFSLILESASTNQTSMYLCASSFGVYEQYFGPGTRLTVT.

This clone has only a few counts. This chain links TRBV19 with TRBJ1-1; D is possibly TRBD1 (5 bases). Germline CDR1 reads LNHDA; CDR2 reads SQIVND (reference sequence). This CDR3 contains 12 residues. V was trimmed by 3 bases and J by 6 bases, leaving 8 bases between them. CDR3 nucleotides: TGTGCCAGTAGTATCTGGGGGGCTGAAGCTTTCTTT. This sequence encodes CASSIWGAEAFF.

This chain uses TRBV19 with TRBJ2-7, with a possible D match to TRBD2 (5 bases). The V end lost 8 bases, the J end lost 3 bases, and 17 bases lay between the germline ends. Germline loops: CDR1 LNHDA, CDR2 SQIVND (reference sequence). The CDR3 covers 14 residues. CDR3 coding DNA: TGTGCCAGTGAAACTAGACCCTCAAACTACGAGCAGTACTTC. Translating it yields CASETRPSNYEQYF.